The rows below give T cell receptor beta chains drawn from one sample of a study of T-cell memory formation after mild COVID-19. MiXCR, applied by TCRdb to the 5' RACE reads, yields one record per CDR3 protein. The repertoire has roughly 100,000 distinct CDR3 sequences, over 15% of them found once; the top ten carry more than 25%. Sequencing was performed on PBMCs or a T cell subset sorted from them (not recorded which). These receptors came from an adult woman who had mild COVID-19 (a few samples of this study predate the infection). Cell type and time point are not known. Both conserved end residues are part of each CDR3. Each record gives: clone size, V gene, J gene, D gene, CDR3 protein, CDR3 DNA. A D gene is named only where the DNA matches it firmly. Only some rows state a clone size, as once, few, many or a class for expanded clones.

few	TRBV4-1	TRBJ2-1	NA	CASSQGPGLQGYNEQFF	TGCGCCAGCAGCCAAGGCCCAGGGCTACAGGGCTACAATGAGCAGTTCTTC
NA	TRBV4-1	TRBJ1-1	NA	CASSQEPGMNTEAFF	TGCGCCAGCAGCCAAGAACCAGGGATGAACACTGAAGCTTTCTTT
NA	TRBV29-1	TRBJ2-7	TRBD1	CSVRTRDRVYEQYF	TGCAGCGTGAGGACCCGGGACAGGGTCTACGAGCAGTACTTC
few	TRBV27	TRBJ2-3	TRBD2	CASSFAGGITDTQYF	TGTGCCAGCAGTTTTGCGGGAGGGATCACAGATACGCAGTATTTT
NA	TRBV16	TRBJ1-2	TRBD1	CASIPETGGYYGYTF	TGTGCCAGCATCCCGGAGACAGGGGGCTACTATGGCTACACCTTC
NA	TRBV5-1	TRBJ1-1	TRBD1	CASSFVGQEAFF	TGCGCCAGCAGCTTCGTGGGACAGGAAGCTTTCTTT
few	TRBV9	TRBJ2-3	NA	CASSQSVTDTQYF	TGTGCCAGCAGCCAGTCTGTCACAGATACGCAGTATTTT
NA	TRBV6-5	TRBJ2-5	NA	CASSYSKYAGTQYF	TGTGCCAGCAGTTACTCGAAATACGCAGGGACCCAGTACTTC
few	TRBV12-3/TRBV12-4	TRBJ2-5	TRBD2	CASSHSGTRETQYF	TGTGCCAGCAGCCATAGCGGGACGCGGGAGACCCAGTACTTC
many	TRBV20-1	TRBJ2-7	TRBD2	CSASVAGGLPTYEQYF	TGCAGTGCTAGCGTAGCGGGAGGCCTACCTACGTACGAGCAGTACTTC
NA	TRBV2	TRBJ2-7	NA	CASSETHRGEQYF	TGTGCCAGCAGTGAAACCCACCGGGGGGAGCAGTACTTC
few	TRBV4-1	TRBJ2-7	NA	CASSQDAPSSLTIGQYF	TGCGCCAGCAGCCAAGATGCCCCCTCCTCTTTGACTATTGGGCAGTACTTC
NA	TRBV24-1	TRBJ2-3	NA	CATSVAPRTDTQYF	TGTGCCACCAGTGTTGCGCCTCGCACAGATACGCAGTATTTT
many	TRBV4-1	TRBJ2-1	NA	CASSQAFEQFF	TGCGCCAGCAGCCAAGCTTTCGAGCAGTTCTTC
NA	TRBV25-1	TRBJ1-5	NA	CASSEGGQGNQPQHF	TGTGCCAGCAGTGAAGGGGGGCAAGGCAATCAGCCCCAGCATTTT
NA	TRBV6-2/TRBV6-3	TRBJ2-1	TRBD1	CASSPGDRGYIDEQFF	TGTGCCAGCAGCCCCGGGGACAGGGGCTACATTGATGAGCAGTTCTTC
NA	TRBV25-1	TRBJ1-5	NA	CASSESNTGGFDSNQPQHF	TGTGCCAGCAGTGAATCTAATACGGGGGGGTTCGATAGCAATCAGCCCCAGCATTTT
NA	TRBV7-8	TRBJ1-5	NA	CASSEGTVLSNQPQHF	TGTGCCAGCAGCGAAGGGACCGTGCTTAGCAATCAGCCCCAGCATTTT
few	TRBV7-8	TRBJ2-1	TRBD2	CASSLALAETYNEQFF	TGTGCCAGCAGCTTAGCCCTAGCGGAGACCTACAATGAGCAGTTCTTC
NA	TRBV7-9	TRBJ1-2	TRBD1	CASSSQGQGDGYTF	TGTGCCAGCAGCTCGCAGGGACAGGGGGATGGCTACACCTTC
NA	TRBV29-1	TRBJ2-7	TRBD2	CSVQGGVRLASYEQYF	TGCAGCGTTCAGGGCGGAGTAAGACTAGCATCCTACGAGCAGTACTTC
NA	TRBV7-8	TRBJ2-3	NA	CDSSLGSPDTQYF	TGTGACAGCAGCTTAGGTAGCCCAGATACGCAGTATTTT
few	TRBV9	TRBJ2-3	TRBD2	CASSVESGGETDTQYF	TGTGCCAGCAGCGTAGAGAGCGGGGGGGAAACAGATACGCAGTATTTT
few	TRBV12-3/TRBV12-4	TRBJ1-5	NA	CASSFVTGQPQHF	TGTGCCAGCAGTTTCGTAACCGGGCAGCCCCAGCATTTT
NA	TRBV27	TRBJ1-1	NA	CASSFFPRPPMNTEAFF	TGTGCCAGCAGTTTCTTTCCTCGACCTCCTATGAACACTGAAGCTTTCTTT
few	TRBV6-6	TRBJ2-3	NA	CASSYASDSATGTSTDTQYF	TGTGCCAGCAGTTACGCATCTGATTCTGCGACAGGGACTTCCACAGATACGCAGTATTTT
NA	TRBV11-2	TRBJ2-2	NA	CASSLDTSLVGYTGELFF	TGTGCCAGCAGCTTAGATACTAGCTTGGTGGGGTACACCGGGGAGCTGTTCTTT
few	TRBV29-1	TRBJ2-2	TRBD2	CSVEPPGLAGVTGELFF	TGCAGCGTTGAACCCCCGGGACTAGCGGGGGTAACCGGGGAGCTGTTTTTT
NA	TRBV7-9	TRBJ2-1	NA	CAQGSIDEQFF	TGTGCCCAGGGCAGTATTGATGAGCAGTTCTTC
few	TRBV4-1	TRBJ2-5	NA	CASSLRRGKETQYF	TGCGCCAGCAGCCTGCGGAGAGGGAAAGAGACCCAGTACTTC
many	TRBV29-1	TRBJ2-1	TRBD2	CSVEEGIAGNNEQFF	TGCAGCGTTGAAGAAGGGATAGCGGGGAACAATGAGCAGTTCTTC
few	TRBV29-1	TRBJ2-2	NA	CSVAGPGELFF	TGCAGCGTTGCGGGGCCCGGGGAGCTGTTTTTT
NA	TRBV2	TRBJ2-3	NA	CASSGTQELDTQYF	TGTGCCAGCAGTGGTACACAGGAGTTAGATACGCAGTATTTT
NA	TRBV11-3	TRBJ2-3	NA	CASRRGSEDTQYF	TGTGCCAGCCGCAGGGGTAGCGAGGATACGCAGTATTTT
few	TRBV7-9	TRBJ2-1	TRBD1	CASKTGVNEQFF	TGTGCCAGCAAGACAGGGGTCAATGAGCAGTTCTTC
many	TRBV12-3/TRBV12-4	TRBJ2-3	NA	CASSLGQSSTDTQYF	TGTGCCAGCAGCCTAGGACAGTCTAGCACAGATACGCAGTATTTT
NA	TRBV4-1	TRBJ2-7	TRBD1	CASSQDGQGYEQYF	TGCGCCAGCAGCCAAGATGGACAGGGCTACGAGCAGTACTTC
few	TRBV9	TRBJ2-1	NA	CASSAPSGESYNEQFF	TGTGCCAGCAGCGCACCCTCGGGAGAGTCCTACAATGAGCAGTTCTTC
few	TRBV9	TRBJ2-1	NA	CASSTQGGSKSNEQFF	TGTGCCAGCAGCACACAGGGGGGGAGTAAAAGCAATGAGCAGTTCTTC
few	TRBV7-3	TRBJ2-3	TRBD2	CASSSGLLWDTQYF	TGTGCCAGCAGCTCGGGACTACTTTGGGATACGCAGTATTTT
NA	TRBV7-4	TRBJ2-5	TRBD1	CASSLGQGDWETQYF	TGTGCCAGCAGCTTGGGACAGGGCGATTGGGAGACCCAGTACTTC
few	TRBV3-1	TRBJ1-2	TRBD1	CASSQEVRAGGPLDYGYTF	TGTGCCAGCAGCCAAGAAGTCAGGGCAGGGGGGCCCCTCGACTATGGCTACACCTTC
many	TRBV9	TRBJ1-5	TRBD1	CASSQGTGQLSNQPQHF	TGTGCCAGCAGCCAGGGGACAGGACAACTTAGCAATCAGCCCCAGCATTTT
NA	TRBV12-3/TRBV12-4	TRBJ2-1	NA	CASEGGVRYNEQFF	TGTGCCAGCGAGGGCGGGGTCAGGTACAATGAGCAGTTCTTC
few	TRBV12-3/TRBV12-4	TRBJ2-2	NA	CASSSWVLGSAGELFF	TGTGCCAGCAGTTCCTGGGTACTAGGGTCAGCCGGGGAGCTGTTTTTT
few	TRBV7-8	TRBJ1-2	NA	CASSPGIRGPYGYTF	TGTGCCAGCAGCCCGGGCATAAGGGGCCCGTATGGCTACACCTTC
NA	TRBV12-3/TRBV12-4	TRBJ2-1	TRBD2	CASSGTSGSLGEQFF	TGTGCCAGCAGTGGGACTAGCGGGAGCCTCGGTGAGCAGTTCTTC
many	TRBV6-6	TRBJ1-1	TRBD1	CASRAAPQGANTEAFF	TGTGCCAGCAGGGCCGCTCCACAGGGGGCGAACACTGAAGCTTTCTTT
NA	TRBV6-2/TRBV6-3	TRBJ2-3	NA	CASSYPSEYTDTQYF	TGTGCCAGCAGTTACCCGAGCGAGTACACAGATACGCAGTATTTT
NA	TRBV7-9	TRBJ2-1	TRBD2	CASSFSGSNEQFF	TGTGCCAGCAGCTTTAGCGGGAGCAATGAGCAGTTCTTC
NA	TRBV27	TRBJ2-7	NA	CASSPYSISYEQYF	TGTGCCAGCAGTCCCTACTCCATCTCCTACGAGCAGTACTTC
few	TRBV5-6	TRBJ1-1	TRBD1	CASSIEGQGNTEAFF	TGTGCCAGCAGCATAGAAGGACAGGGGAACACTGAAGCTTTCTTT
NA	TRBV29-1	TRBJ1-2	NA	CSVEDLQRERGYGYTF	TGCAGCGTTGAAGATCTTCAGAGGGAACGGGGCTATGGCTACACCTTC
NA	TRBV12-3/TRBV12-4	TRBJ2-7	NA	CASSLQGRGAYEQYF	TGTGCCAGCAGTTTACAGGGGAGAGGAGCCTACGAGCAGTACTTC
few	TRBV6-4	TRBJ1-2	NA	CASSDSGGIYGYTF	TGTGCCAGCAGTGACTCCGGCGGGATCTATGGCTACACCTTC
few	TRBV5-6	TRBJ2-1	TRBD2	CASSLSPLAGVYYNEQFF	TGTGCCAGCAGCTTGTCTCCGTTAGCGGGAGTTTACTACAATGAGCAGTTCTTC
many	TRBV29-1	TRBJ2-1	NA	CSVEFQVNEQFF	TGCAGCGTTGAGTTCCAAGTCAATGAGCAGTTCTTC
NA	TRBV7-8	TRBJ2-6	NA	CASSLVEASGANVLTF	TGTGCCAGCAGCTTAGTGGAGGCCTCTGGGGCCAACGTCCTGACTTTC
few	TRBV27	TRBJ2-7	TRBD1	CASSLLSGQGQFEQYF	TGTGCCAGCAGTTTACTCTCGGGACAGGGTCAATTCGAGCAGTACTTC